What follows describes a single T cell receptor beta chain. This record comes from a study of T cell responses to AZD1222 COVID-19 vaccine. The V segment lost 4 bases and the J segment 0 bases; nucleotides outside the gene matches: 6. This CDR3 is 16 amino acids long. The germline V gene has CDR1 SGHRS and CDR2 YFSETQ. Clones were sequenced by immunoSEQ multiplex PCR, and TCRdb holds only the in-frame ones, with some missing. The data contain about 110,000 clones, roughly nine tenths of them singletons. The starting material was peripheral blood, obtained on day 0 of AZD1222 vaccination. The chain has TRBV5-1 and TRBJ2-3; the match to TRBD2 covers 9 bases. The TCR sequence derives from an adult in good health. CDR3 in DNA: TGCGCCAGCAGCCAATCTACTAGCGGGAGCACAGATACGCAGTATTTT. It translates to CASSQSTSGSTDTQYF.